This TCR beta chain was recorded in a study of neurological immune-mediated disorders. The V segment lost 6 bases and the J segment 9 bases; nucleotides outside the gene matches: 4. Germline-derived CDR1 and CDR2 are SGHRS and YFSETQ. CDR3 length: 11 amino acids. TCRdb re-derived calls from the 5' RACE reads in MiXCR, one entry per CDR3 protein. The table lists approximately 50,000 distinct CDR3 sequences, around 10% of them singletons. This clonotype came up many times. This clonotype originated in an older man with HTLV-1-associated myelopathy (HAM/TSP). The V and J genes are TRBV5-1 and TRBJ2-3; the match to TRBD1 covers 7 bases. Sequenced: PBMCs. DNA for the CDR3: TGCGCCAGCAAGGTCAGGGGGACGCAGTATTTT. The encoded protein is CASKVRGTQYF.